The rows below give T cell receptor beta chains drawn from one sample of a study of cytomegalovirus exposure and HLA in healthy donors. Profiling relied on immunoSEQ multiplex PCR, and the TCRdb table lists in-frame clones only, not all of them. This sample has fewer than 150,000 clones; around 85% occur once, and the top ten carry about 6.7%. The sample was PBMCs. The origin of the receptors is a woman in her twenties or thirties in good health and CMV-seropositive. CDR3s include the opening cysteine and the closing phenylalanine or tryptophan. A D gene is named only where the DNA matches it firmly. Clone size is stated in some rows and not others, as once, few, many or a class when expanded.

>TRBD2|TRBV5-1|NA|TRBJ2-3
TGCGCCAGCAGCTCGGGACTAGTGGCGGATACGCAGTATTTT
CASSSGLVADTQYF
>TRBD2|TRBV15|NA|TRBJ2-3
TGTGCCACCAGCAGAGATCGAGTGGGGGGGACAGATACGCAGTATTTT
CATSRDRVGGTDTQYF
>TRBD2|TRBV6-4|NA|TRBJ2-3
TGTGCCAGCAGTGACACTAGCGGGGGGACAGATACGCAGTATTTT
CASSDTSGGTDTQYF
>NA|TRBV6-1|NA|TRBJ2-1
TGTGCCAGCAGTGAAATCGCGGGTTCACAAAATGAGCAGTTCTTC
CASSEIAGSQNEQFF
>NA|TRBV28|NA|TRBJ1-4
TGTGCCAGCAGTCCGGGGGAAAAACTGTTTTTT
CASSPGEKLFF
>TRBD1|TRBV6-1|NA|TRBJ1-1
TGTGCCAGCAGTGAAAGGCAGGGGGACACTGAAGCTTTCTTT
CASSERQGDTEAFF
>TRBD1|TRBV6-4|NA|TRBJ1-1
TGTGCCAGCAGTGTAGAGACAGGGACTGAAGCTTTCTTT
CASSVETGTEAFF
>TRBD1|TRBV7-9|NA|TRBJ1-3
TGTGCCAGCAGTTACACCTGGACAGGGAGAGATCGAGGAAACACCATATATTTT
CASSYTWTGRDRGNTIYF
>NA|TRBV11-2|NA|TRBJ1-4
TGTGCCAGCAGCTTAGGACAGTCAGAAAAACTGTTTTTT
CASSLGQSEKLFF
>NA|TRBV5-1|NA|TRBJ1-1
TGCGCCAGCAGCAGTTTGGGCGCGGGGGCTGAAGCTTTCTTT
CASSSLGAGAEAFF
>TRBD1|TRBV2|NA|TRBJ2-3
TGTGCCAGCAAGAACAGGGGAGATACGCAGTATTTT
CASKNRGDTQYF
>TRBD1|TRBV6-5|once|TRBJ1-6
TGTGCCAGCAGTTACTGGGACAGAAATAATTCACCCCTCCACTTT
CASSYWDRNNSPLHF
>NA|TRBV7-9|NA|TRBJ1-6
TGTGCCAGCAGCCTACCTACAGGGATTTCACCCCTCCACTTT
CASSLPTGISPLHF
>TRBD1|TRBV9|NA|TRBJ2-7
TGTGCCAGCAGCGTAGGGACAGGCGTCTACGAGCAGTACTTC
CASSVGTGVYEQYF
>NA|TRBV6-5|NA|TRBJ2-1
TGTGCCAGCAGTTACATCGGGGGATCCTACAATGAGCAGTTCTTC
CASSYIGGSYNEQFF
>NA|TRBV5-8|NA|TRBJ2-7
TGTGCCAGCAGCTGGGCGGGCGAGCAGTACTTC
CASSWAGEQYF
>TRBD2|TRBV5-1|few|TRBJ2-1
TGCGCCAGCAGCTTGGGACTAGCGGTATACAATGAGCAGTTCTTC
CASSLGLAVYNEQFF
>TRBD1|TRBV4-2|NA|TRBJ1-6
TGTGCCAGCAGCCACCCGGGACAGAATAATTCACCCCTCCACTTT
CASSHPGQNNSPLHF
>NA|TRBV19|NA|TRBJ1-5
TGTGCCAGTAGTAAAAGAGATCTTAGCAATCAGCCCCAGCATTTT
CASSKRDLSNQPQHF
>TRBD2|TRBV28|NA|TRBJ2-2
TGTGCCAGCAGCACACCACTAGCGGGAACGACCGGGGAGCTGTTTTTT
CASSTPLAGTTGELFF
>NA|TRBV27|once|TRBJ1-2
TGTGCCAGCAGTTTATCGGGACTTGCCGGCTACACCTTC
CASSLSGLAGYTF
>TRBD1|TRBV5-1|NA|TRBJ1-1
TGCGCCAGCAGCTTGGACGCACAGGGGGTGGCGACTGAAGCTTTCTTT
CASSLDAQGVATEAFF
>TRBD2|TRBV7-2|NA|TRBJ2-1
TGTGCCAGCAGCTTAAACGGGCTAGCGGGAGTAGAGCAGTTCTTC
CASSLNGLAGVEQFF
>TRBD1|TRBV11-1|once|TRBJ2-5
TGTGCCAGCAGCCGCACAGGGGTCGGCGAGACCCAGTACTTC
CASSRTGVGETQYF
>TRBD1|TRBV29-1|NA|TRBJ1-1
TGCAGCGCGGCAAGGGACAGGGAGACTGAAGCTTTCTTT
CSAARDRETEAFF
>TRBD2|TRBV7-9|few|TRBJ2-7
TGTGCCAGCGGGGGAAGGACGGGACTAGGCGACGAGCAGTACTTC
CASGGRTGLGDEQYF
>NA|TRBV28|NA|TRBJ2-3
TGTGCCAGCAGGGTACAGGACCCCTACAACACAGATACGCAGTATTTT
CASRVQDPYNTDTQYF
>NA|TRBV2|NA|TRBJ2-5
TGTGCCAGCAGTGAATTAGAGGAGACCCAGTACTTC
CASSELEETQYF
>NA|TRBV9|NA|TRBJ1-1
TGTGCCAGCAGCGTAGTGGTAGACACTGAAGCTTTCTTT
CASSVVVDTEAFF
>NA|TRBV30|NA|TRBJ2-3
TGTGCCTGGAGTGTTGGGGGGACTAGCACAGATACGCAGTATTTT
CAWSVGGTSTDTQYF
>TRBD2|TRBV10-1|few|TRBJ2-7
TGCGCCAGCAGTGAGTCTCCAGCGGGGGCCTACGAGCAGTACTTC
CASSESPAGAYEQYF
>NA|TRBV7-2|once|TRBJ2-3
TGTGCCAGCAGCTTACAGCTACCGGGGACGCAGTATTTT
CASSLQLPGTQYF
>TRBD2|TRBV19|NA|TRBJ2-7
TGTGCCAGTAGTGTACTAGCGGGGGGCTACGAGCAGTACTTC
CASSVLAGGYEQYF
>NA|TRBV27|NA|TRBJ2-7
TGTGCCAGCAGTTTACAGGGCGGCTACGAGCAGTACTTC
CASSLQGGYEQYF
>NA|TRBV2|NA|TRBJ1-4
TGTGCCAGCAGTGTCCACAGGGCAGAGAATGAAAAACTGTTTTTT
CASSVHRAENEKLFF
>TRBD2|TRBV5-1|NA|TRBJ2-3
TGCGCCAGCAGCTCCCTAGCGGGGGGTAGCACAGATACGCAGTATTTT
CASSSLAGGSTDTQYF
>NA|TRBV7-9|NA|TRBJ2-5
TGTGCCAGCAGCTTAGTGAATTTAGCCCAAGAGACCCAGTACTTC
CASSLVNLAQETQYF
>TRBD2|TRBV6-6|NA|TRBJ2-7
TGTGCCAGCAGTTACTCTCGACTAGCGGGAGACGAGCAGTACTTC
CASSYSRLAGDEQYF
>NA|TRBV7-6|NA|TRBJ2-7
TGTGCCAGCAGTTACAGCCTAGGACTCGAGCAGTACTTC
CASSYSLGLEQYF
>TRBD2|TRBV7-2|NA|TRBJ2-7
TGTGCCAGCGGGACTAGCGGGAGACTTTACGAGCAGTACTTC
CASGTSGRLYEQYF
>TRBD2|TRBV9|NA|TRBJ2-3
TGTGCCAGCAGCGTGGGGCGGGCGGGGGGGCGTGACACAGATACGCAGTATTTT
CASSVGRAGGRDTDTQYF
>TRBD2|TRBV5-1|NA|TRBJ2-7
TGCGCCAGCAGCACCGGACTAGCGGGGGGACCGGCCTACGAGCAGTACTTC
CASSTGLAGGPAYEQYF
>NA|TRBV4-2|NA|TRBJ1-2
TGTGCCAGCAGCCAGGGCAACTATGGCTACACCTTC
CASSQGNYGYTF
>NA|TRBV19|NA|TRBJ2-7
TGTGCCAGTTCCGAGGTAAATTCCGAGCAGTACTTC
CASSEVNSEQYF
>NA|TRBV9|NA|TRBJ1-2
TGTGCCAGCACCCCCCTCGCCGGGGTTTACCCTAACTATGGCTACACCTTC
CASTPLAGVYPNYGYTF
>TRBD1|TRBV19|NA|TRBJ1-1
TGTGCCAGTAGTGAGACAGGGAAGAACACTGAAGCTTTCTTT
CASSETGKNTEAFF
>TRBD1|TRBV19|once|TRBJ1-5
TGTGCCAGTAGTGGACAGGACCTACTCAATCAGCCCCAGCATTTT
CASSGQDLLNQPQHF
>TRBD1|TRBV7-9|NA|TRBJ2-7
TGTGCCAGCAGCCGTCCGGGACAGGAGGACGAGCAGTACTTC
CASSRPGQEDEQYF
>TRBD2|TRBV7-7|few|TRBJ2-3
TGTGCCAGCAGCCAAGCGGGGGGGCGCACAGATACGCAGTATTTT
CASSQAGGRTDTQYF
>TRBD1|TRBV7-6|NA|TRBJ2-1
TGTGCCAGCAGCCCCTCTGACAGGGTGCACAATGAGCAGTTCTTC
CASSPSDRVHNEQFF
>NA|TRBV6-1|NA|TRBJ2-2
TGTGCCAGCAGCCCGAGGAACACCGGGGAGCTGTTTTTT
CASSPRNTGELFF
>TRBD1|TRBV5-1|NA|TRBJ2-1
TGCGCCAGCAGCTTCCCGGACAGGGTTTATGAGCAGTTCTTC
CASSFPDRVYEQFF
>NA|TRBV7-9|NA|TRBJ2-7
TGTGCCAGCAGCTTAGCCGAGGCCTACGAGCAGTACTTC
CASSLAEAYEQYF
>NA|TRBV5-1|NA|TRBJ1-1
TGCGCCAGCAGCCTAGGGGGGGGCACTGAAGCTTTCTTT
CASSLGGGTEAFF
>NA|TRBV19|NA|TRBJ1-2
TGTGCCAGTAGTACGAGAGGTAGTAGTGACTATGGCTACACCTTC
CASSTRGSSDYGYTF
>NA|TRBV7-9|NA|TRBJ1-2
TGTTCCAGCAGCTATCAGGGGTATGGCTACACCTTC
CSSSYQGYGYTF
>TRBD1|TRBV10-3|NA|TRBJ2-5
TGTGCCATCAGTGAGAGTCAGGGGGTGAAGCAGTACTTC
CAISESQGVKQYF
>NA|TRBV4-2|NA|TRBJ1-2
TGTGCCAGCAGCCCATCACTGGCGGGGGGTTATGGCTACACCTTC
CASSPSLAGGYGYTF